This paragraph reports one T cell receptor beta chain. The data were taken from a study of blood T cell repertoires in COVID-19. About the study: Sources were T cells, B-cell-depleted T cells, or PBMCs; the material itself was cDNA or gDNA.

Profiling relied on immunoSEQ multiplex PCR, and the TCRdb table lists in-frame clones only, not all of them. The sample lists 55,000 to 75,000 clones; around 90% were seen once. The specimen sequenced was peripheral blood. The TCR comes from a human donor with active COVID-19. The donor label of this sample is uncertain.

The CDR3 sequence: CASSFAVVSYEQYF. In DNA, the CDR3 is TGTGCCAGCAGCTTTGCAGTTGTCTCCTACGAGCAGTACTTC. The chain joins TRBV13 to TRBJ2-7; D is unresolved. V was trimmed by 3 bases and J by 0 bases, leaving 9 bases between them. The CDR3 has 14 amino acids. Germline CDR1 PRHDT, CDR2 FYEKMQ (reference sequence). Supplemented by reference TRBV13 and TRBJ2-7, the full variable domain reads AAGVIQSPRHLIKEKRETATLKCYPIPRHDTVYWYQQGPGQDPQFLISFYEKMQSDKGSIPDRFSAQQFSDYHSELNMSSLELGDSALYFCASSFAVVSYEQYFGPGTRLTVT.